The 29 T cell receptor beta chains presented below share a single source sample, sequenced in a study of CD8+ T cells in alopecia areata. The authors extracted RNA and reverse transcribed it into cDNA as the sequencing template. TCRdb's copy holds only in-frame clones and misses some; the assay was immunoSEQ multiplex PCR. The table includes around 150,000 clones, approximately 80% detected once. Sample treatment: oral pan-JAK inhibitor, 5-10 mg twice daily. The material was CD8+ T cells sorted from blood, obtained at week 4, from a patient treated with tofacitinib. These receptors came from a human donor with alopecia areata.

Only one count was recorded for this clone. This CDR3 reads CASSLQASYNEQFF. The CDR3 DNA sequence: TGTGCCAGCAGCCTTCAAGCTAGCTACAATGAGCAGTTCTTC. J is TRBJ2-1 and V is TRBV7-9; D unclear. The CDR3 runs 14 residues. The V end lost 5 bases, the J end lost 3 bases, and 11 bases lay between the germline ends. Germline V lookup: CDR1 SEHNR, CDR2 FQNEAQ (reference sequence).

This clone was observed a few times. The chain joins TRBV7-2 to TRBJ2-7; D is unresolved. Germline V gene sequence: CDR1 SGHTA, CDR2 FQGNSA. The CDR3 is 15 amino acids. V was clipped by 1 base and J by 5 bases, with 15 bases between them. DNA for the CDR3: TGTGCCAGCAGCTTAGAAAGCCTTAGTATCCACGAGCAGTACTTC. Its translation is CASSLESLSIHEQYF.

The chain links TRBV7-9 to TRBJ2-7; no reliable D call. The germline V and J ends were trimmed by 0 bases and 5 bases, with 8 bases remaining between them. The CDR3 sequence is 13 residues long. Germline CDR1 is SEHNR and CDR2 is FQNEAQ (reference sequence). The CDR3 sequence is CASSLARSHEQYF. CDR3 bases: TGTGCCAGCAGCTTAGCAAGATCCCACGAGCAGTACTTC.

The chain is built from TRBV10-3 and TRBJ1-5; 12 bases fit TRBD1. CDR3 length: 14 amino acids. CDR1 and CDR2 (germline): ENHRY, SYGVKD. V was clipped by 10 bases and J by 8 bases; unmatched bases: 9. This CDR3 reads CATQGTGGAEPQHF. The DNA of the CDR3 is TGTGCCACCCAGGGGACAGGGGGCGCGGAGCCCCAGCATTTT.

The table lists this clone with a count of one. The sample carries other DNA sequences with the same CDR3. V is TRBV5-6 and J is TRBJ2-7, with D unclear. Trimming cost V 0 bases and J 0 bases, with 4 bases left between them. CDR1 and CDR2 (germline): SGHDT, YYEEEE. This CDR3 region has 13 residues. The CDR3 loop reads CASSLGRSYEQYF. As DNA, the CDR3 is TGTGCCAGCAGCTTGGGACGCTCCTACGAGCAGTACTTC.

The J gene is TRBJ2-5, the V gene TRBV6-1, with D uncertain. The J call may be faulty, since TRBJ2-7 better matches the DNA end. The CDR3 contains 13 residues. CDR1 is MNHNS, CDR2 SASEGT, per germline. The CDR3 protein is CASSQGPTYEQYF. The CDR3 bases are TGTGCCAGCAGTCAAGGGCCAACCTACGAGCAGTACTTC.

V usage is TRBV5-4 and J usage is TRBJ2-3, with a possible D match to TRBD2 (5 bases). Germline CDR1 and CDR2: SGHNT and YYREEE (reference sequence). With 7 bases removed from V and 6 bases from J, the gap between germline ends came to 9 bases. This CDR3 has 11 amino acids. The CDR3 DNA is TGTGCCAGCGCGGGTGGGGATACGCAGTATTTT. It codes for CASAGGDTQYF.

This rearrangement joins TRBV2 to TRBJ1-4; D is unclear. Germline assignment: CDR1 SNHLY and CDR2 FYNNEI. V shed 4 bases and J shed 6 bases, with 18 bases lying between them. The length of the CDR3 is 16 residues. The chain's CDR3 is CASSAARDGSDEKLFF. The CDR3 DNA reads as TGTGCCAGCAGTGCCGCCCGAGACGGGTCTGATGAAAAACTGTTTTTT.

This sequence joins TRBV6-1 and TRBJ2-7; 10 bases are a match to TRBD2. J lost 0 bases, V lost 3 bases, and 8 bases had no gene match. Germline V gene lookup returns CDR1 MNHNS and CDR2 SASEGT. This CDR3 comprises 17 residues. The DNA of the CDR3 is TGTGCCAGCAGTGAGTCTCTAGCGGGGGACTACTCCTACGAGCAGTACTTC. As protein: CASSESLAGDYSYEQYF.

The CDR3 bases are TGTGCCAGCAGTTACTCGACCACTGAAGCTTTCTTT. This gives the protein CASSYSTTEAFF. This rearrangement joins TRBV6-6 to TRBJ1-1; unclear D gene. Germline values: CDR1 MNHNY, CDR2 SVGAGI (reference sequence). The CDR3 extends over 12 amino acids. V lost 0 bases, J lost 4 bases, and 3 bases lay in between.

The table lists this clone with a count of one. The sample contains more than one DNA sequence encoding this CDR3. The J gene is TRBJ2-3, the V gene TRBV5-6, with no clear D. V gave up 1 base and J gave up 4 bases, with 4 bases separating them. The CDR3 sequence is 12 residues long. CDR1 is SGHDT and CDR2 is YYEEEE in the germline V gene. In DNA, the CDR3 is TGTGCCAGCAGCTTGAGTTCAGATACGCAGTATTTT. As protein: CASSLSSDTQYF.

The V call is TRBV7-9, the J call TRBJ2-2, with TRBD1 identical over 8 bases. CDR3 size: 15 residues. Losses at the gene ends were 5 bases for V and 2 bases for J; bases not matched to a gene: 4. Germline values: CDR1 SEHNR, CDR2 FQNEAQ (reference sequence). CDR3 nucleotides: TGTGCCAGCAGCCTGACAGGGGACAACACCGGGGAGCTGTTTTTT. As protein: CASSLTGDNTGELFF.

The rearrangement uses TRBV7-9 and TRBJ2-3; no reliable D call. The CDR3 loop spans 13 amino acids. V lost 5 bases to trimming and J lost 3 bases, with 9 bases between them. Germline CDR1 and CDR2: SEHNR and FQNEAQ (reference sequence). In DNA form, the CDR3 reads TGTGCCAGCAGCCCTCTATGGACAGATACGCAGTATTTT. Protein product: CASSPLWTDTQYF.

On this clone: The junction departs from the called germline gene at one end, perhaps through a read error. The J gene is TRBJ2-2, the V gene TRBV7-7; a possible D gene is TRBD2 (6 bases). The CDR3 length is 19 residues. Germline CDR1 is SSHAT and CDR2 is FNYEAQ (reference sequence). CDR3 DNA sequence: TGTGCTAGCAGCCTACTCGGAGGGCGGGGCTCCTCGGTAACCGGGGAGCTGTTTTTT. Its protein product is CASSLLGGRGSSVTGELFF.

The sample holds one count of this clone. The chain is built from TRBV6-5 and TRBJ2-1, with D possibly being TRBD1 (6 bases). Per the germline V gene, CDR1 is MNHEY and CDR2 is SVGAGI. Trimming took 5 bases from V and 9 from J, leaving 11 bases between them. The CDR3 sequence is 12 residues long. The CDR3 nucleotides are TGTGCCAGCAGTCCTGGACAGAGTGAGCAGTTCTTC. Its protein is CASSPGQSEQFF.

The gene calls are TRBV14 and TRBJ2-1; 13 bases fit TRBD2. After removal of 4 bases from V and 5 bases from J, the junction contained 2 bases not matched to a gene. CDR3 size: 15 residues. The germline V gene has CDR1 SGHDN and CDR2 FVKESK. CDR3 DNA sequence: TGTGCCAGCAGCCGACTAGCGGGGGGTCACAATGAGCAGTTCTTC. Protein: CASSRLAGGHNEQFF.

This clone was counted between two and nine times. This chain connects TRBV4-1 to TRBJ2-5; D possibly matches TRBD1 or TRBD2 (5 bases each). V was pared by 1 base and J by 3 bases, with 18 bases between. This CDR3 has 17 residues. The germline CDR1 and CDR2 sequences are MGHRA and YSYEKL. The CDR3 DNA reads as TGCGCCAGCAGCCAAGTGTCCGGACGAGGGGAAAAAGAGACCCAGTACTTC. This translates into CASSQVSGRGEKETQYF.

The sample holds a few counts of this clone. The genes are TRBV4-3 and TRBJ2-5; 9 positions match TRBD2. In germline, CDR1 is LGHNA, CDR2 YSLEER. The V gene end was trimmed by 0 bases and the J gene end by 3 bases; junction bases not matched to a gene: 11. This CDR3 contains 18 residues. The CDR3 region is CASSQDLFMTSGKETQYF. The CDR3 coding sequence is TGCGCCAGCAGCCAAGATTTATTTATGACTAGCGGTAAAGAGACCCAGTACTTC.

This chain links TRBV29-1 with TRBJ2-1, with 8 bases that match TRBD1. The length of the CDR3 is 13 residues. V was clipped by 0 bases and J by 7 bases; unmatched bases: 2. Germline V gene lookup returns CDR1 SQVTM and CDR2 ANQGSEA. The CDR3 sequence is CSVEEDRGNEQFF. The CDR3 DNA follows: TGCAGCGTTGAAGAAGACAGGGGAAATGAGCAGTTCTTC.

The CDR3 sequence: CASSRAQQGSGANVLTF. The CDR3, as DNA: TGCGCCAGCAGCCGAGCCCAACAGGGTTCTGGGGCCAACGTCCTGACTTTC. The chain couples TRBV4-1 to TRBJ2-6; TRBD1 is a possible D gene (6 bases). The V gene's germline CDR1 is MGHRA and CDR2 YSYEKL. CDR3 size: 17 residues. Deletions cut 4 bases from V and 1 base from J, with 14 bases between.

The CDR3 coding sequence is TGTGCCAGCAGCGTACCGGGAAACAGGGGTGATGAGCAGTTCTTC. Translating gives CASSVPGNRGDEQFF. The chain uses TRBV9 and TRBJ2-1; 7 bases match TRBD1. With 1 base clipped from V and 8 bases from J, the junction kept 9 bases outside the gene matches. This CDR3 is built from 15 residues. CDR1 is SGDLS, CDR2 YYNGEE, per germline.

V is TRBV18 and J is TRBJ2-3, with 9 bases lining up with TRBD2. The trim removed 1 base at V and 5 bases at J, leaving 4 bases unmatched. Germline CDR1 reads KGHSH; CDR2 reads LQKENI. CDR3 length equals 15 residues. In nucleotides, the CDR3 is TGTGCCAGCTCACCACTTGCTAGCGGGGAAGATACGCAGTATTTT. Translating gives CASSPLASGEDTQYF. The full variable domain, rest sourced from reference TRBV18 and TRBJ2-3, is NAGVMQNPRHLVRRRGQEARLRCSPMKGHSHVYWYRQLPEEGLKFMVYLQKENIIDESGMPKERFSAEFPKEGPSILRIQQVVRGDSAAYFCASSPLASGEDTQYFGPGTRLTVL.

V is TRBV12-5 and J is TRBJ2-5, with D hard to call. V lost 2 bases and J lost 4, with 20 bases in between. The CDR3 is made up of 17 amino acids. Germline V gene lookup returns CDR1 LGHNT and CDR2 FRNRAP. The CDR3 protein is CASGLTPRDYGRETQYF. CDR3 sequence (DNA): TGTGCTAGTGGTTTGACCCCTAGGGATTATGGGCGAGAGACCCAGTACTTC.

The V and J genes are TRBV29-1 and TRBJ2-2, with unresolved D. There are 11 residues in the CDR3. Germline values: CDR1 SQVTM, CDR2 ANQGSEA. V gave up 3 bases and J gave up 6 bases, with 5 bases separating them. The CDR3 loop is CSVDGSGELFF. The CDR3 DNA reads TGCAGCGTTGACGGGTCCGGGGAGCTGTTTTTT.

The chain combines TRBV29-1 with TRBJ2-7; weak D call: TRBD1 (6 bases). CDR3 length: 14 residues. CDR1 and CDR2 from the germline V gene are SQVTM and ANQGSEA. V was pared by 6 bases and J by 3 bases, with 18 bases between. The DNA of the CDR3 is TGCAGCGTCCAAGCAGAGGACAGCTTCTACGAGCAGTACTTC. Translated, it gives CSVQAEDSFYEQYF.

V usage is TRBV6-6 and J usage is TRBJ2-2; 12 bases map to TRBD2. Trimming took 6 bases from V and 5 from J; bases not matched to a gene: 7. This CDR3 region has 16 residues. Germline CDR1 reads MNHNY; CDR2 reads SVGAGI (reference sequence). The CDR3 bases are TGTGCCAGCAGAATTTCTAGCGGGGGGGCAACCGGGGAGCTGTTTTTT. Translating it yields CASRISSGGATGELFF.

The rearrangement links TRBV5-4 to TRBJ1-1; TRBD1 agrees at 11 bases. The germline V gene has CDR1 SGHNT and CDR2 YYREEE (reference sequence). The CDR3 totals 15 residues. V was pared by 4 bases and J by 4 bases, with 6 bases of the junction left unmatched. The CDR3 region has the DNA TGTGCCAGCAGCGGAGGACAGGGGGCGGCCACTGAAGCTTTCTTT. Its translation is CASSGGQGAATEAFF.

This clone was seen more than once but under ten times. The gene calls are TRBV7-2 and TRBJ2-3; D may be TRBD1 (6 bases). V lost 5 bases, J lost 4 bases, and 13 bases lay in between. Germline values: CDR1 SGHTA, CDR2 FQGNSA. CDR3 size: 14 residues. The CDR3 sequence: CASSGTFTADTQYF. CDR3 nucleotide sequence: TGTGCCAGCAGCGGGACATTCACCGCAGATACGCAGTATTTT.

This clone was detected only once. This chain connects TRBV4-1 to TRBJ1-1; D uncertain. The germline V gene has CDR1 MGHRA and CDR2 YSYEKL. The V gene lost 0 bases and the J gene lost 5 bases, with 10 bases spanning the gap. The CDR3 totals 14 residues. The CDR3 bases are TGCGCCAGCAGCCAAGATCGAAGGGAAACTGAAGCTTTCTTT. Protein: CASSQDRRETEAFF.